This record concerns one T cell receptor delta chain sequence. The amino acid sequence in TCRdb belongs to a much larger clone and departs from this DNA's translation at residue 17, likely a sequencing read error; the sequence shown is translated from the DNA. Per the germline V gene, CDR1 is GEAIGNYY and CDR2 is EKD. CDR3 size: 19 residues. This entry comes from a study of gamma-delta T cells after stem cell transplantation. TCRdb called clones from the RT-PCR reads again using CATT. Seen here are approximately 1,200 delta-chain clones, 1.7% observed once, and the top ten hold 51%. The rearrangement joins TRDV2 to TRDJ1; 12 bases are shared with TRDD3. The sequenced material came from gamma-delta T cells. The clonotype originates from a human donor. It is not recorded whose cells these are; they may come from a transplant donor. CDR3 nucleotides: TGTGCCTGTGACACCGTGAGCACTGGGGGATACACGAACACCGATAAACCCATCTTT. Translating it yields CACDTVSTGGYTNTDKPIF.